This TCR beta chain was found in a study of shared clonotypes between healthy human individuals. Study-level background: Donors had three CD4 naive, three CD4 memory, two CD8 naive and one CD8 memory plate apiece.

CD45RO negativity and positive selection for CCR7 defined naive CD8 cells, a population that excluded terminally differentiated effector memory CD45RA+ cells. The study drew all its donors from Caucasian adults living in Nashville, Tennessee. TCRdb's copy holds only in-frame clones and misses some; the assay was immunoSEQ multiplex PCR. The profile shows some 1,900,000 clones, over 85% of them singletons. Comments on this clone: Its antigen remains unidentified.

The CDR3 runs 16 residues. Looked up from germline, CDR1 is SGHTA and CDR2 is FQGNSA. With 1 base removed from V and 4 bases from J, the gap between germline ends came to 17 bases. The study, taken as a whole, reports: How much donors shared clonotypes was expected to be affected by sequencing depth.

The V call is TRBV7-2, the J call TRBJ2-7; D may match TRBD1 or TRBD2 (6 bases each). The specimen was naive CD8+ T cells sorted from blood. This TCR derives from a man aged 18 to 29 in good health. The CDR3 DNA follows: TGTGCCAGCAGCTTAGTGAGGGGGGCAGCCGAGTACGAGCAGTACTTC. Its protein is CASSLVRGAAEYEQYF.